What follows is one T cell receptor (beta chain) and its context. This entry belongs to a study of CD8 T cells in Susac syndrome. An amount of RNA that ranged from roughly 0.45 to 1 ug was reverse transcribed with random hexamers. Via MiXCR, TCRdb re-called the immunoSEQ multiplex PCR reads, giving one row per CDR3 protein. The repertoire holds under 150,000 distinct CDR3 sequences, with around 91% as singletons. The CDR3 runs 16 residues. Deletions cut 0 bases from V and 2 bases from J, with 12 bases between. The germline V gene has CDR1 LGHDT and CDR2 YNNKEL (reference sequence). The rearrangement joins TRBV3-1 to TRBJ2-3, with TRBD2 as a possible D gene (6 bases). This TCR came from a human donor with multiple sclerosis. Sequencing input: CD8+ T cells from PBMCs. The chain's CDR3 is CASSQDLASYTDTQYF. In DNA form, the CDR3 reads TGTGCCAGCAGCCAAGACCTAGCGTCGTACACAGATACGCAGTATTTT.